This T cell receptor (beta chain) was recorded in a study of T cell responses to AZD1222 COVID-19 vaccine. The assay was immunoSEQ multiplex PCR, and TCRdb's table has in-frame clones only and misses some. The sample consists of roughly 100,000 clones, 88% of them appearing once. In germline, CDR1 is SGDLS, CDR2 YYNGEE. This CDR3 spans 15 amino acids. The V segment lost 4 bases and the J segment 4 bases; nucleotides outside the gene matches: 10. The sequence was obtained from an adult in good health. The J gene is TRBJ2-5, the V gene TRBV9, with 7 bases identical to TRBD1. Sequences were derived from peripheral blood, sampled on day 0 of AZD1222 vaccination. CDR3 sequence: CASSPGTDVRETQYF. The CDR3 bases are TGTGCCAGCAGCCCCGGGACAGACGTTCGAGAGACCCAGTACTTC. Drawing the rest from reference TRBV9 and TRBJ2-5, the complete variable domain is DSGVTQTPKHLITATGQRVTLRCSPRSGDLSVYWYQQSLDQGLQFLIQYYNGEERAKGNILERFSAQQFPDLHSELNLSSLELGDSALYFCASSPGTDVRETQYFGPGTRLLVL.